The rows below give T cell receptor beta chains drawn from one sample of a study of TIL therapy for anti-PD-1-resistant metastatic lung cancer. Libraries were prepared by immunoSEQ multiplex PCR; TCRdb keeps only in-frame clonotypes and omits some of them. The sample lists 55,000 to 65,000 clones, more than 60% occurring once. Sequencing used blood, obtained at baseline. The source is a person aged 25-80 years with non-small cell lung cancer. Each CDR3 is given with its conserved first and last residue. D genes are given only for firm matches. Size tells how often a clone was seen (once, few, many) or the class of an expanded clone, and some rows leave it out.

D: NA; length: 11; J: TRBJ2-3; size: once; V: TRBV7-2; DNA: TGTGCCAGCAGCTTAGCGGTGGACTTCGGGTTT; CDR3: CASSLAVDFGF
D: NA; length: 12; J: TRBJ1-1; size: NA; V: TRBV28; DNA: TGTGCCAGCAGTTTTCGTCGGGCTGAAGCTTTCTTT; CDR3: CASSFRRAEAFF
D: TRBD1; length: 14; J: TRBJ2-5; size: NA; V: TRBV19; DNA: TGTGCCAGTAGTACTCGACAGGGGGGAGAGACCCAGTACTTC; CDR3: CASSTRQGGETQYF
D: NA; length: 15; J: TRBJ1-2; size: NA; V: TRBV6-1; DNA: TGTGCCGGATACGCCCCGGGACGTCTCTTGGATGGCTACACCTTC; CDR3: CAGYAPGRLLDGYTF
D: TRBD1; length: 12; J: TRBJ2-7; size: once; V: TRBV11-3; DNA: TGTGCCAGCACCCGGACAGGGCACGAGCAGTACTTC; CDR3: CASTRTGHEQYF
D: NA; length: 13; J: TRBJ1-2; size: NA; V: TRBV6-5; DNA: TGTGCCAGCAGTTACTCGACAGGATATGGCTACACCTTC; CDR3: CASSYSTGYGYTF
D: NA; length: 18; J: TRBJ1-6; size: NA; V: TRBV11-3; DNA: TGTGCCAGCAGCTTAGATCAAGGGGGAAGCTCCTATAATTCACCCCTCCACTTT; CDR3: CASSLDQGGSSYNSPLHF
D: NA; length: 11; J: TRBJ2-7; size: NA; V: TRBV20-1; DNA: TGCAGTGCCGGACGCCTCTACGAGCAGTACTTC; CDR3: CSAGRLYEQYF
D: NA; length: 10; J: TRBJ2-3; size: NA; V: TRBV28; DNA: TGTGCCAGCAGTTTAAGTCGGCAGGTCTTT; CDR3: CASSLSRQVF
D: NA; length: 14; J: TRBJ1-6; size: NA; V: TRBV28; DNA: TGTGCCAGCACACCGGAAGGGTCCAATTCACCCCTCCACTTT; CDR3: CASTPEGSNSPLHF
D: TRBD2; length: 15; J: TRBJ2-1; size: NA; V: TRBV27; DNA: TGTGCCAGCAGTTTACGGGGGGGCCGAAACAATGAGCAGTTCTTC; CDR3: CASSLRGGRNNEQFF
D: TRBD1; length: 14; J: TRBJ2-1; size: NA; V: TRBV7-9; DNA: TGTGCCAGCAACTTCCGGGACAGGAACAATGAGCAGTTCTTC; CDR3: CASNFRDRNNEQFF
D: TRBD2; length: 15; J: TRBJ2-7; size: few; V: TRBV4-3; DNA: TGCGCCAGCAGCCAAGATCTAGCGGCCGCCTACGAGCAGTACTTC; CDR3: CASSQDLAAAYEQYF
D: NA; length: 15; J: TRBJ2-2; size: NA; V: TRBV5-5; DNA: TGTGCCAGCAGCTTTGTGGCAGGGCCCACCGGGGAGCTGTTTTTT; CDR3: CASSFVAGPTGELFF
D: NA; length: 12; J: TRBJ2-2; size: NA; V: TRBV6-1; DNA: TGTGCCAGCTCGAGGTTCACCGGGGAGCTGTTTTTT; CDR3: CASSRFTGELFF
D: TRBD2; length: 16; J: TRBJ2-2; size: NA; V: TRBV7-3; DNA: TGTGCCAGCAGTCAAACTTCTAGCGGGAGGACCGGGGAGCTGTTTTTT; CDR3: CASSQTSSGRTGELFF
D: TRBD1; length: 15; J: TRBJ2-3; size: few; V: TRBV19; DNA: TGTGCCTCCCACGAATGGGACAGTCCCACAGATACGCAGTATTTT; CDR3: CASHEWDSPTDTQYF
D: TRBD2; length: 16; J: TRBJ2-3; size: NA; V: TRBV11-2; DNA: TGTGCCAGCAGCTCCGATGGACTAGTGGGCACAGATACGCAGTATTTT; CDR3: CASSSDGLVGTDTQYF
D: NA; length: 15; J: TRBJ2-2; size: NA; V: TRBV6-5; DNA: TGTGCCAGCAGTTACAGGAACAACCTCCTCGGGGAGCTGTTTTTT; CDR3: CASSYRNNLLGELFF
D: NA; length: 14; J: TRBJ2-5; size: NA; V: TRBV11-2; DNA: TGTGCCAGCAGCTTAGGTCCGGCACAAGAGACCCAGTACTTC; CDR3: CASSLGPAQETQYF
D: TRBD1; length: 12; J: TRBJ1-1; size: NA; V: TRBV2; DNA: TGTGCCAGCAGTGGACAGGGGGTTGAAGCTTTCTTT; CDR3: CASSGQGVEAFF
D: TRBD2; length: 18; J: TRBJ2-5; size: NA; V: TRBV5-4; DNA: TGTGCCAGCAGCCGCGGACTAGCGGGGGGAATCAGTCAGGAGACCCAGTACTTC; CDR3: CASSRGLAGGISQETQYF
D: TRBD2; length: 15; J: TRBJ2-1; size: NA; V: TRBV6-5; DNA: TGTGCCAGCAGTTACTGGACTAGCGGGAGAACTGAGCAGTTCTTC; CDR3: CASSYWTSGRTEQFF
D: TRBD1; length: 14; J: TRBJ1-1; size: NA; V: TRBV29-1; DNA: TGCAGCGTTGCCCCGGACAGGTTGAAACTGGAAGCTTTCTTT; CDR3: CSVAPDRLKLEAFF
D: NA; length: 13; J: TRBJ2-5; size: few; V: TRBV19; DNA: TGTGCCAGTAGTGCACTACGGGAAGAGACCCAGTACTTC; CDR3: CASSALREETQYF
D: TRBD2; length: 15; J: TRBJ2-7; size: few; V: TRBV5-1; DNA: TGCGCCAGCAGCTGGGGACTAGCGGGAGCCTACGAGCAGTACTTC; CDR3: CASSWGLAGAYEQYF
D: TRBD1; length: 14; J: TRBJ2-1; size: few; V: TRBV7-9; DNA: TGTGCCAGCAGCCCGGACAGGGTGATTGGTGAGCAGTTCTTC; CDR3: CASSPDRVIGEQFF
D: NA; length: 14; J: TRBJ1-1; size: NA; V: TRBV5-6; DNA: TGTGCCAGCAGGACAGGTAGAATGGTTACTGAAGCTTTCTTT; CDR3: CASRTGRMVTEAFF
D: TRBD1; length: 15; J: TRBJ1-2; size: NA; V: TRBV7-2; DNA: TGTGCCAGCAGCCCAAGACAGGGTATTAACTATGGCTACACCTTC; CDR3: CASSPRQGINYGYTF
D: TRBD2; length: 15; J: TRBJ2-3; size: once; V: TRBV15; DNA: TGTGCCACCAGCAGAACGGCGGGGGAAACAGATACGCAGTATTTT; CDR3: CATSRTAGETDTQYF
D: NA; length: 15; J: TRBJ2-7; size: NA; V: TRBV6-1; DNA: TGTGCCAGCAGTGCCCCGAATAGCGGTACCTACGAGCAGTACTTC; CDR3: CASSAPNSGTYEQYF
D: TRBD1; length: 14; J: TRBJ1-2; size: NA; V: TRBV28; DNA: TGTGCCAGCAGTTATGGGACAGGGAGTGCGGCTTACACCTTC; CDR3: CASSYGTGSAAYTF
D: TRBD1; length: 15; J: TRBJ1-2; size: few; V: TRBV6-1; DNA: TGTGCCAGCAGTGAGGGGCTAGACAGGGACTATGGCTACACCTTC; CDR3: CASSEGLDRDYGYTF
D: NA; length: 14; J: TRBJ1-3; size: NA; V: TRBV4-1; DNA: TGCGCCAGCAGCCAACCAGGGGCCGGAAACACCATATATTTT; CDR3: CASSQPGAGNTIYF
D: NA; length: 16; J: TRBJ1-2; size: NA; V: TRBV4-3; DNA: TGCGCCAGCAGCCGCCTCGGACAGCTCTTGGAAGATGGCTACACCTTC; CDR3: CASSRLGQLLEDGYTF
D: NA; length: 15; J: TRBJ2-7; size: NA; V: TRBV7-2; DNA: TGTGCCAGCAGCCCCGGAGGGCAGGTGCCTGGCGAGCAGTACTTC; CDR3: CASSPGGQVPGEQYF
D: TRBD2; length: 16; J: TRBJ2-7; size: NA; V: TRBV27; DNA: TGTGCCAGCAGTTTAGGGTTAACGGGACTAGCTAATGAGCAGTACTTC; CDR3: CASSLGLTGLANEQYF
D: NA; length: 18; J: TRBJ1-4; size: once; V: TRBV7-2; DNA: TGTGCCAGCAGCCCAGGCGGGGGCGCATTTGCAACTAATGAAAAACTGTTTTTT; CDR3: CASSPGGGAFATNEKLFF
D: NA; length: 13; J: TRBJ2-7; size: NA; V: TRBV19; DNA: TGTGCCAGTAGTAAGGAGCCGGGGTACGAGCAGTACTTC; CDR3: CASSKEPGYEQYF
D: NA; length: 16; J: TRBJ2-6; size: NA; V: TRBV28; DNA: TGTGCCAGCAGTCCCCTGACAGGTTCAGGGGCCAACGTCCTGACTTTC; CDR3: CASSPLTGSGANVLTF
D: TRBD1; length: 17; J: TRBJ1-4; size: NA; V: TRBV4-3; DNA: TGCGCCAGCAGCCTTGGACAGGCCGGGGCAACTAATGAAAAACTGTTTTTT; CDR3: CASSLGQAGATNEKLFF
D: TRBD1; length: 16; J: TRBJ2-7; size: NA; V: TRBV5-4; DNA: TGTGCCAGCAGCCCGGGACAGCGATCCCTAGGCCACGAGCAGTACTTC; CDR3: CASSPGQRSLGHEQYF
D: NA; length: 14; J: TRBJ2-5; size: NA; V: TRBV11-3; DNA: TGTGCCAGCAGCTTCAGCCGCGTAGGTGAGACCCAGTACTTC; CDR3: CASSFSRVGETQYF
D: NA; length: 15; J: TRBJ1-1; size: NA; V: TRBV6-4; DNA: TGTGCCAGCAGTGACTCCCGAGACAGGAACACTGAAGCTTTCTTT; CDR3: CASSDSRDRNTEAFF
D: TRBD1; length: 14; J: TRBJ2-2; size: medium-sized; V: TRBV15; DNA: TGTGCCACCAGATGGACAGGGGACACCGGGGAGCTGTTTTTT; CDR3: CATRWTGDTGELFF
D: NA; length: 14; J: TRBJ1-1; size: NA; V: TRBV9; DNA: TGTGCCAGCAGCGATGGGACGGTGAACACTGAAGCTTTCTTT; CDR3: CASSDGTVNTEAFF
D: NA; length: 14; J: TRBJ1-4; size: NA; V: TRBV25-1; DNA: TGTGCCAGCAGTGACCAAGCTCGGAATGAAAAACTGTTTTTT; CDR3: CASSDQARNEKLFF
D: NA; length: 17; J: TRBJ1-2; size: NA; V: TRBV7-3; DNA: TGTGCCAGCAGCTTCCGGGGGGAATCGGCGGGCTCGAGTGGCTACACCTTC; CDR3: CASSFRGESAGSSGYTF
D: TRBD2; length: 15; J: TRBJ2-3; size: NA; V: TRBV6-4; DNA: TGTGCCAGCAGTCATGGGACTAGCGGCTCAGATACGCAGTATTTT; CDR3: CASSHGTSGSDTQYF
D: TRBD2; length: 15; J: TRBJ2-7; size: NA; V: TRBV5-1; DNA: TGCGCCAGCAGCTTGTATCCTAGCGGCTCCTACGAGCAGTACTTC; CDR3: CASSLYPSGSYEQYF
D: TRBD2; length: 15; J: TRBJ2-7; size: NA; V: TRBV28; DNA: TGTGCCAGCAGAGGAGAGACTAGCAGCTCCTACGAGCAGTACTTC; CDR3: CASRGETSSSYEQYF
D: TRBD2; length: 17; J: TRBJ2-2; size: NA; V: TRBV4-2; DNA: TGTGCCAGCAGCCAGGCCCCAAGCGGGAGGGTGGCCGGGGAGCTGTTTTTT; CDR3: CASSQAPSGRVAGELFF
D: TRBD2; length: 13; J: TRBJ2-5; size: once; V: TRBV30; DNA: TGTGCCTGGAGGGCTAGCGGGCTTGGGACCCAGTACTTC; CDR3: CAWRASGLGTQYF
D: TRBD1; length: 16; J: TRBJ1-3; size: NA; V: TRBV9; DNA: TGTGCCAGCAGCAAAACTCCAACAGGGGGAGGAAACACCATATATTTT; CDR3: CASSKTPTGGGNTIYF
D: NA; length: 15; J: TRBJ1-3; size: few; V: TRBV19; DNA: TGTGCCAGTAGTATCTCGAGGAGATCTGGAAACACCATATATTTT; CDR3: CASSISRRSGNTIYF
D: NA; length: 12; J: TRBJ2-7; size: NA; V: TRBV29-1; DNA: TGCAGCGGGGGAACAGGGAATTACGAGCAGTACTTC; CDR3: CSGGTGNYEQYF
D: TRBD1; length: 15; J: TRBJ1-1; size: NA; V: TRBV5-1; DNA: TGCGCCAGCAGTACTACTGGGACAGTGAACACTGAAGCTTTCTTT; CDR3: CASSTTGTVNTEAFF
D: TRBD1; length: 15; J: TRBJ1-1; size: NA; V: TRBV6-5; DNA: TGTGCCAGTACCCTGGGACAGTTCATGAACACTGAAGCTTTCTTT; CDR3: CASTLGQFMNTEAFF
D: TRBD2; length: 18; J: TRBJ2-2; size: NA; V: TRBV13; DNA: TGTGCCAGCAGCTCCCTTCTAGCGGGGGGGGCCCGGACCGGGGAGCTGTTTTTT; CDR3: CASSSLLAGGARTGELFF
D: NA; length: 13; J: TRBJ1-1; size: NA; V: TRBV6-1; DNA: TGTGCCAGCAGTGAAGAGGGAAGGACTGAAGCTTTCTTT; CDR3: CASSEEGRTEAFF